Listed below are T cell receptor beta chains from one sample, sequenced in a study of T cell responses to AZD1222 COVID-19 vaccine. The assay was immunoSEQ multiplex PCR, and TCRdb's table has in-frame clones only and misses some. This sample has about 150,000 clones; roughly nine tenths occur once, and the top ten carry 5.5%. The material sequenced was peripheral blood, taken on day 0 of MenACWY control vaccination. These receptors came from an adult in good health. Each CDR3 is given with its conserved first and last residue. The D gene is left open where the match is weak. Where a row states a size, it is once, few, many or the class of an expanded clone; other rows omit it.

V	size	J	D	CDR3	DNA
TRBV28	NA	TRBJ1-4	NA	CASKERSPEKLFF	TGTGCCAGCAAAGAGAGGAGCCCTGAAAAACTGTTTTTT
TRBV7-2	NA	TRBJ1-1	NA	CASKGYTEAFF	TGTGCCAGCAAGGGGTACACTGAAGCTTTCTTT
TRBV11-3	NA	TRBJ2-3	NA	CASSLDFSDTQYF	TGTGCCAGCAGCTTAGACTTTTCAGATACGCAGTATTTT
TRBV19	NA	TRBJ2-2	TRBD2	CASSAVGLAGGFRTGELFF	TGTGCCAGTAGTGCGGTGGGACTAGCGGGAGGGTTTCGAACCGGGGAGCTGTTTTTT
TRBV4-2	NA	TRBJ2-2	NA	CASSQRTGANTGELFF	TGTGCCAGCAGCCAACGGACGGGGGCGAACACCGGGGAGCTGTTTTTT
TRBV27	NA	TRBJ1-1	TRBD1	CASSLRDRNTEAFF	TGTGCCAGCAGTCTCCGGGACAGAAACACTGAAGCTTTCTTT
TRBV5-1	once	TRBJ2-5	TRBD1	CASSPGTGGETQYF	TGCGCCAGCAGCCCGGGGACAGGGGGAGAGACCCAGTACTTC
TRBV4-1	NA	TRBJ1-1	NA	CASSPIGTTEAFF	TGCGCCAGCAGCCCGATAGGGACAACTGAAGCTTTCTTT
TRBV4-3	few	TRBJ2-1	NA	CASSPRTIYNEQFF	TGCGCCAGCAGCCCCCGGACTATCTACAATGAGCAGTTCTTC
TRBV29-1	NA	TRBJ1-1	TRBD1	CSVELGTGF	TGCAGCGTTGAGTTAGGGACAGGGTTT
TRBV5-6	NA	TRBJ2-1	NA	CASSLFGSSYNEQFF	TGTGCCAGCAGCTTATTTGGGAGCTCCTACAATGAGCAGTTCTTC
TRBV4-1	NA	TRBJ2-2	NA	CASSHPGKKTGELFF	TGCGCCAGCAGCCACCCGGGGAAAAAAACCGGGGAGCTGTTTTTT
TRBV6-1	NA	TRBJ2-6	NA	CASSERQPRASGANVLTF	TGTGCCAGCAGTGAGAGGCAGCCGCGGGCCTCCGGGGCCAACGTCCTGACTTTC
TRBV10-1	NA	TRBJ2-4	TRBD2	CASTGTSVGKNIQYF	TGCGCCAGCACCGGGACTAGCGTGGGCAAAAACATTCAGTACTTC
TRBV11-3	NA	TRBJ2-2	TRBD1	CASSTGQGARGELFF	TGTGCCAGCAGCACAGGACAGGGGGCGAGGGGGGAGCTGTTTTTT
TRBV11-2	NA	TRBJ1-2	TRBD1	CASSPGGEWGYTF	TGTGCCAGCAGCCCAGGGGGGGAGTGGGGCTACACCTTC
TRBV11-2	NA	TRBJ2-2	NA	CASSLEGRTNTGELFF	TGTGCCAGCAGCTTAGAGGGCAGGACTAACACCGGGGAGCTGTTTTTT
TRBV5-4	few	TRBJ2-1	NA	CASSLGAGLANDEQFF	TGTGCCAGCAGCCTGGGGGCGGGGCTAGCGAACGATGAGCAGTTCTTC
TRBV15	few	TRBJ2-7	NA	CATSPRDTYEQYF	TGTGCCACCAGCCCCCGGGACACCTACGAGCAGTACTTC
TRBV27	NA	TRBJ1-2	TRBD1	CASSPIRDRAYGYTF	TGTGCCAGCAGTCCCATCCGGGACAGGGCCTATGGCTACACCTTC
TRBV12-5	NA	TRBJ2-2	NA	CASGLVQGSTGELFF	TGTGCTAGTGGTTTGGTACAAGGGTCCACCGGGGAGCTGTTTTTT
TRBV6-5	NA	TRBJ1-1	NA	CASTLTWNTEAFF	TGTGCCAGCACCTTGACTTGGAACACTGAAGCTTTCTTT
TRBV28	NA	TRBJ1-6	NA	CASSLTSDSPLHF	TGTGCCAGCAGTTTAACATCGGATTCACCCCTCCACTTT
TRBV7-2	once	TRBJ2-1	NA	CASTSNSRNEQFF	TGTGCCAGCACCTCCAATAGCCGCAATGAGCAGTTCTTC
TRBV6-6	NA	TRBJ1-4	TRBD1	CASRQGNEKLFF	TGTGCCAGCAGACAGGGGAATGAAAAACTGTTTTTT
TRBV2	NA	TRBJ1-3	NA	CASTLRPGTNTIYF	TGTGCCAGCACCCTAAGGCCCGGGACAAACACCATATATTTT
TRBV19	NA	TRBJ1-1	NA	CASNKPGRNTEAFF	TGTGCCAGTAACAAGCCGGGACGGAACACTGAAGCTTTCTTT
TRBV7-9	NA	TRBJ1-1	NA	CASSFQWQAFF	TGTGCCAGCAGCTTCCAGTGGCAGGCTTTCTTT
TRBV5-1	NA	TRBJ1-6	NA	CASSSTDSPLHF	TGCGCCAGCAGCTCCACAGATTCACCCCTCCACTTT
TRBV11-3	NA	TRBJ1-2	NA	CASSLGAGTDLDYGYTF	TGTGCCAGCAGCTTAGGTGCCGGGACCGACTTAGACTATGGCTACACCTTC
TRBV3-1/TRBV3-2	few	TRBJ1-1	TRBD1	CASSRRTGDRRNTEAFF	TGTGCCAGCAGCCGCCGAACAGGGGACCGGAGGAACACTGAAGCTTTCTTT
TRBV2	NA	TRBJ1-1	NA	CASRAVSGGEAFF	TGTGCCAGCAGGGCCGTGTCGGGGGGTGAAGCTTTCTTT
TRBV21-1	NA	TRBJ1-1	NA	CASPRENTEAFF	TGTGCCAGCCCCAGGGAGAACACTGAAGCTTTCTTT
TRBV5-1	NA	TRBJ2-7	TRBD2	CASSSGLAVRSYEQYF	TGCGCCAGCAGCTCGGGACTAGCGGTCCGCTCCTACGAGCAGTACTTC
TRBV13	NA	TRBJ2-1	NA	CASRPSRDEQFF	TGTGCCAGCAGACCCAGTAGGGATGAGCAGTTCTTC
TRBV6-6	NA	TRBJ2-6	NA	CASSRGLNSGANVLTF	TGTGCCAGCAGTCGAGGGCTAAACTCTGGGGCCAACGTCCTGACTTTC
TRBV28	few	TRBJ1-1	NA	CATLIGMNTEAFF	TGTGCCACCCTTATCGGGATGAACACTGAAGCTTTCTTT
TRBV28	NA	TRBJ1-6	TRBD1	CASSLFRGQGVYSPLHF	TGTGCCAGCAGTTTATTTAGGGGACAGGGGGTATACTCACCCCTCCACTTT
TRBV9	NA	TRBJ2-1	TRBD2	CASSVGTSGYNEQFF	TGTGCCAGCAGCGTAGGTACTAGCGGATACAATGAGCAGTTCTTC
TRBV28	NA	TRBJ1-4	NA	CASSSTGGLREKLFF	TGTGCCAGCAGCTCGACTGGGGGGCTCCGGGAAAAACTGTTTTTT
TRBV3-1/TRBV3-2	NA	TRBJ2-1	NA	CASSFYGTPDNNEQFF	TGTGCCAGCAGCTTCTACGGGACTCCAGACAACAATGAGCAGTTCTTC
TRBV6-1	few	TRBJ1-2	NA	CASSEGAVGPYGYTF	TGTGCCAGCAGTGAAGGGGCAGTAGGTCCTTATGGCTACACCTTC
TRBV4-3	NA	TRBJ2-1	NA	CASSQDVGLTYNEQFF	TGCGCCAGCAGCCAAGATGTCGGGTTAACCTACAATGAGCAGTTCTTC
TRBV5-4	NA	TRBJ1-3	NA	CASSLGGVGNTIYF	TGTGCCAGCAGCTTGGGGGGGGTAGGAAACACCATATATTTT
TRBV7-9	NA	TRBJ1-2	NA	CASSLGAGFTDGYTF	TGTGCCAGCAGCTTAGGGGCAGGGTTTACCGATGGCTACACCTTC
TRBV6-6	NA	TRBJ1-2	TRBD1	CASSYKTGGDYGYTF	TGTGCCAGCAGTTACAAGACAGGGGGTGACTATGGCTACACCTTC
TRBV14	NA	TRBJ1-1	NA	CASSQTRGRVNTEAFF	TGTGCCAGCAGCCAGACAAGGGGACGGGTGAACACTGAAGCTTTCTTT
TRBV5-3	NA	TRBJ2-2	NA	CARSGGQTSKNTGELFF	TGTGCCAGAAGCGGGGGACAGACTAGTAAGAACACCGGGGAGCTGTTTTTT
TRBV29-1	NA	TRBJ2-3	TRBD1	CSVVPGQVPPDTQYF	TGCAGCGTTGTACCAGGACAGGTTCCCCCAGATACGCAGTATTTT